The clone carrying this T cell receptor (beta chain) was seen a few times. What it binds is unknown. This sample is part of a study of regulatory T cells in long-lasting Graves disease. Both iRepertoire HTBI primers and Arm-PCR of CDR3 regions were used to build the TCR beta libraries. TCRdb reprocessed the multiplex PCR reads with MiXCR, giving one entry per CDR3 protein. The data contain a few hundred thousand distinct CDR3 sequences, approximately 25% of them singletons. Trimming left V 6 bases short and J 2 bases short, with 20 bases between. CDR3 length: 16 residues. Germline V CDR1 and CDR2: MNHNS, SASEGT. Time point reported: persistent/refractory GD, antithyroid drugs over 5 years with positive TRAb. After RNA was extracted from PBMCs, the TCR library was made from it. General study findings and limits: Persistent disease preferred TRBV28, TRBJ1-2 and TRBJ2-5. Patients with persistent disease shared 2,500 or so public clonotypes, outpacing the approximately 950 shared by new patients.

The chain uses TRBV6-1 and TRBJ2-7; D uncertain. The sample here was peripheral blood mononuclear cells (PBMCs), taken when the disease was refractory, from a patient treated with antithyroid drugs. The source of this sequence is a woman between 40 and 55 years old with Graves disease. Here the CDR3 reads CASRSGFANPAYEQYF. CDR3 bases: TGTGCCAGCAGGTCTGGCTTCGCCAACCCCGCCTACGAGCAGTACTTC.